This T cell receptor beta chain was identified during a study of blood T cell repertoires in COVID-19. Study overall: Specimens from acute and convalescent COVID-19 originated in the United States, Italy and Spain. T cells, B-cell-depleted T cells, or PBMCs provided the cDNA or gDNA that served as material.

Original handling: Cell counts per sample came from amplifying reference gene primers. Method: immunoSEQ multiplex PCR; TCRdb's copy keeps in-frame clones and lacks some. Clone size and the V and J calls come from that table; the DNA yielded D and trimming. The repertoire includes about 250,000 clones, 84% of them detected once, and around 16% sits in the top ten. The sequence was obtained from a person aged 65 to 85 with COVID-19, enrolled during active disease. Sequenced sample: peripheral blood.

As DNA, the CDR3 is TGTGCCAGCAGCCTGGACAGGCCGCCCGGGGAGCTGTTTTTT. Its translation is CASSLDRPPGELFF. V and J are TRBV7-2 and TRBJ2-2, with TRBD1 identical over 7 bases. Germline V gene sequence: CDR1 SGHTA, CDR2 FQGNSA. This CDR3 spans 14 amino acids. V was pared by 5 bases and J by 6 bases, with 6 bases of the junction left unmatched. The full variable domain, in which reference TRBV7-2 and TRBJ2-2 provide the parts outside the CDR3, is GAGVSQSPSNKVTEKGKDVELRCDPISGHTALYWYRQSLGQGLEFLIYFQGNSAPDKSGLPSDRFSAERTGGSVSTLTIQRTQQEDSAVYLCASSLDRPPGELFFGEGSRLTVL.